These 26 T cell receptor beta chains were all obtained from the same sample, sequenced in a study of T-cell memory formation after mild COVID-19 (dated by TCRdb to about 2021). The method was 5' RACE. The sequencer was an Illumina NovaSeq 6000. The public sequencing data were trimmed at Q25 with fastp and processed into clonotypes with MiXCR by TCRdb, which kept only in-frame beta chains. Rows with a matching CDR3 protein are joined into one entry that keeps the most common DNA and genes. In this sample the table shows about 130,000 distinct CDR3 sequences, roughly 6% of which occur a single time. The biggest ten clones account for 2% to 2.5% of the sample. What was sequenced was PBMCs or a T cell subset sorted from them (not recorded which). All receptors derive from an adult woman who had mild COVID-19 (a few samples of this study predate the infection). The sample titles of this study are shuffled in the database, so cell type and time point are left out; the donor was told from shared clones.

This clonotype was counted only a few times. V and J are TRBV5-6 and TRBJ2-7; 9 bases line up with TRBD1. Germline V gene sequence: CDR1 SGHDT, CDR2 YYEEEE. The CDR3 consists of 15 residues. After removal of 0 bases from V and 5 bases from J, the junction contained 6 bases not matched to a gene. The CDR3 sequence: CASSLGWDRDHEQYF. Here the CDR3 DNA reads TGTGCCAGCAGCTTGGGATGGGACAGGGACCACGAGCAGTACTTC.

The chain uses TRBV12-3 or TRBV12-4 and TRBJ2-7; the match to TRBD2 covers 8 bases. The V segment lost 2 bases and the J segment 0 bases; nucleotides outside the gene matches: 12. The length of the CDR3 is 18 residues. CDR3 amino acids: CASSLNVRLRGASYEQYF. CDR3 nucleotides: TGTGCCAGCAGTTTAAATGTGAGGTTGCGGGGGGCCTCCTACGAGCAGTACTTC.

This clonotype has a count of ten or more. The chain uses TRBV7-9 and TRBJ1-1; D is undetermined. The CDR3 length is 11 residues. Germline V gene data show CDR1 as SEHNR and CDR2 as FQNEAQ (reference sequence). Between the trimmed V and J ends, which lost 1 base and 5 bases, there was a span of 2 bases. The CDR3 sequence: CASSLETEAFF. The CDR3 nucleotides read TGTGCCAGCAGCTTAGAAACTGAAGCTTTCTTT.

The chain couples TRBV5-6 to TRBJ2-6; 10 nucleotides match TRBD2. The CDR3 is 17 residues long. Germline V lookup: CDR1 SGHDT, CDR2 YYEEEE. Unmatched junction bases numbered 7, after V lost 4 bases and J lost 3 bases. The CDR3 DNA follows: TGTGCCAGCAGCCCCGAGTTAGCGGGGGGTGGGGCCAACGTCCTGACTTTC. This sequence encodes CASSPELAGGGANVLTF.

This clonotype has a handful of counts. The V gene is TRBV5-1, the J gene TRBJ2-7; 7 nucleotides align to TRBD1. The CDR3 sequence is 17 residues long. Germline lookup yields CDR1 SGHRS and CDR2 YFSETQ. Trimming cost V 0 bases and J 5 bases; bases outside gene matches: 14. This chain's CDR3 is CASSLGHRGIRLNEQYF. The CDR3 DNA reads TGCGCCAGCAGCTTGGGGCACAGGGGCATAAGGTTGAACGAGCAGTACTTC.

This clonotype was picked up a small number of times. The J gene is TRBJ2-1, the V gene TRBV20-1; D is perhaps TRBD2 (5 bases). The germline V and J ends were trimmed by 1 base and 0 bases, with 7 bases remaining between them. CDR1 is DFQATT and CDR2 is SNEGSKA in the germline V gene (reference sequence). CDR3 size: 14 residues. The CDR3 DNA is TGCAGTGCTAGAGTGGGGAGCTCCTACAATGAGCAGTTCTTC. It yields the protein CSARVGSSYNEQFF.

This clonotype occurred many times. The rearrangement joins TRBV5-1 to TRBJ2-3; the D is unclear. Germline V CDR1 and CDR2: SGHRS, YFSETQ. The ends were cut back, 0 bases at V and 2 bases at J, with 7 bases in the middle. There are 14 residues in the CDR3. In DNA form, the CDR3 reads TGCGCCAGCAGCTTGGACCGCTACACAGATACGCAGTATTTT. Protein product: CASSLDRYTDTQYF.

This clonotype occurred a few times. J is TRBJ2-1 and V is TRBV7-8; TRBD2 aligns across 10 bases. The CDR3 covers 13 residues. CDR1 and CDR2 (germline): SGHVS, FQNEAQ. The J segment lost 7 bases and the V segment lost 6 bases, leaving 3 bases of the junction unmatched. The CDR3: CASRIAGGNEQFF. CDR3 DNA sequence: TGTGCCAGCAGAATAGCGGGGGGAAATGAGCAGTTCTTC. The complete variable domain, with remaining parts taken from reference TRBV7-8 and TRBJ2-1, reads GAGVSQSPRYKVAKRGQDVALRCDPISGHVSLFWYQQALGQGPEFLTYFQNEAQLDKSGLPSDRFFAERPEGSVSTLKIQRTQQEDSAVYLCASRIAGGNEQFFGPGTRLTVL.

The table lists this clonotype with many counts. The chain joins TRBV5-6 to TRBJ2-1; D tentatively fits TRBD1 or TRBD2 (5 bases each). V lost 4 bases and J lost 5, with 13 bases in between. The CDR3 is 14 amino acids. Germline CDR1 and CDR2: SGHDT and YYEEEE. The CDR3 DNA reads TGTGCCAGCAGCCCCGAGGGACGGCACAATGAGCAGTTCTTC. Protein sequence: CASSPEGRHNEQFF. The entire variable domain, with the rest obtained from reference TRBV5-6 and TRBJ2-1, is as follows: DAGVTQSPTHLIKTRGQQVTLRCSPKSGHDTVSWYQQALGQGPQFIFQYYEEEERQRGNFPDRFSGHQFPNYSSELNVNALLLGDSALYLCASSPEGRHNEQFFGPGTRLTVL.

DNA of the CDR3: TGTGCCAGCAGCCCGAGAGTGGAGGAGAGATCGCTTACCTCGAACACTGAAGCTTTCTTT. This sequence encodes CASSPRVEERSLTSNTEAFF. The chain carries TRBV13 and TRBJ1-1; D gene uncertain. Looked up from germline, CDR1 is PRHDT and CDR2 is FYEKMQ (reference sequence). Between the trimmed V and J ends, which lost 5 bases and 1 base, there was a span of 29 bases. The CDR3 extends over 20 amino acids.

This clonotype was counted many times. The rearrangement joins TRBV30 to TRBJ2-7; possible D gene TRBD2, 5 bases. Germline loops: CDR1 GTSNPN, CDR2 SVGIG (reference sequence). V lost 0 bases and J lost 1, with 7 bases in between. The CDR3 has 13 residues. CDR3 bases: TGTGCCTGGAGTGTGGGGAGATCCTACGAGCAGTACTTC. Its protein is CAWSVGRSYEQYF.

This clonotype was counted only a few times. This chain connects TRBV10-2 to TRBJ2-1; 10 positions match TRBD2. The germline V gene encodes CDR1 WSHSY and CDR2 SAAADI. CDR3 length equals 13 residues. J lost 9 bases, V lost 7 bases, and 6 bases had no gene match. CDR3 region: CASKSSGGVEQFF. In DNA form, the CDR3 reads TGCGCCAGCAAGTCTAGCGGGGGTGTTGAGCAGTTCTTC.

This clonotype turned up a few times. The rearrangement uses TRBV6-1 and TRBJ2-3; possible D gene TRBD2, 6 bases. The germline V gene encodes CDR1 MNHNS and CDR2 SASEGT. This CDR3 is built from 16 residues. Between the trimmed V and J ends, which lost 3 bases and 2 bases, there was a span of 15 bases. CDR3 DNA: TGTGCCAGCAGTGATAACGTCGGGGGATCCACAGATACGCAGTATTTT. Protein: CASSDNVGGSTDTQYF.

The chain is built from TRBV5-4 and TRBJ2-3; TRBD1 aligns across 9 bases. The CDR3 extends over 17 amino acids. Germline lookup yields CDR1 SGHNT and CDR2 YYREEE (reference sequence). V dropped 3 bases and J dropped 1; count of bases not matched to a gene: 9. CDR3 bases: TGTGCCAGCAGCTCAACCGGACAGGGGACGGGCACAGATACGCAGTATTTT. It specifies CASSSTGQGTGTDTQYF.

The sample holds a few counts of this clonotype. V gene TRBV20-1 combines with J gene TRBJ2-5, with 9 bases matching TRBD2. J lost 4 bases, V lost 3 bases, and 3 bases had no gene match. Germline V gene lookup returns CDR1 DFQATT and CDR2 SNEGSKA (reference sequence). This CDR3 contains 13 residues. This chain's CDR3 is CSASAGGGETQYF. DNA for the CDR3: TGCAGTGCTAGCGCGGGGGGGGGAGAGACCCAGTACTTC.

This clonotype has a count of ten or more. The V gene is TRBV9, the J gene TRBJ2-3; D possibly corresponds to TRBD2 (5 bases). The CDR3 is 15 amino acids. Germline V gene data show CDR1 as SGDLS and CDR2 as YYNGEE. V gave up 6 bases and J gave up 2 bases, with 16 bases separating them. CDR3 region: CASTTHGEDTDTQYF. Here the CDR3 DNA reads TGTGCCAGCACCACCCACGGGGAAGACACAGATACGCAGTATTTT. Complete variable domain (other parts from reference TRBV9 and TRBJ2-3): DSGVTQTPKHLITATGQRVTLRCSPRSGDLSVYWYQQSLDQGLQFLIQYYNGEERAKGNILERFSAQQFPDLHSELNLSSLELGDSALYFCASTTHGEDTDTQYFGPGTRLTVL.

The table lists this clonotype with many counts. This sequence joins TRBV12-3 or TRBV12-4 and TRBJ2-7, with a possible D match to TRBD2 (6 bases). Trimming removed 3 bases at V and 2 bases at J, with 8 bases between. The CDR3 spans 13 residues. The CDR3 DNA sequence: TGTGCCAGCAGTTTCGGCGGGACCTACGAGCAGTACTTC. Encoded protein: CASSFGGTYEQYF.

A word on this clonotype: A much bigger clone sits one base away, suggesting this may be a read error. The chain employs TRBV5-1 and TRBJ1-1; D is perhaps TRBD1 (5 bases). CDR1 is SGHRS, CDR2 YFSETQ, per germline. This CDR3 has 13 residues. CDR3 coding DNA: TGCTCCAGCAGCTCGACCCAGACAGCGCGGGCTTTCTTT. Translated, it gives CSSSSTQTARAFF.

This clonotype was detected ten times or more. The chain couples TRBV10-3 to TRBJ1-1, with TRBD1 as a possible D gene (5 bases). CDR1 is ENHRY and CDR2 is SYGVKD in the germline V gene. The length of the CDR3 is 13 residues. The ends were cut back, 6 bases at V and 0 bases at J, with 8 bases in the middle. Here the CDR3 reads CAIRDSMNTEAFF. In nucleotides, the CDR3 is TGTGCCATCAGAGACAGCATGAACACTGAAGCTTTCTTT.

This clonotype occurred many times. The rearrangement links TRBV7-3 to TRBJ1-2, with D maybe TRBD1 (6 bases). Trimming stripped 4 bases from V and 7 bases from J, with 13 bases between. The germline gives CDR1 SGHTA, CDR2 FQGTGA. CDR3 size: 13 residues. CDR3 DNA sequence: TGTGCCAGCAGCTCCCCACAGGGAGTTGGCTACACCTTC. Residues: CASSSPQGVGYTF.

A remark on this clonotype: A clone one base away is much larger, so this may be a read error. The CDR3 region is CASSHWGTGTRNEQYF. The CDR3 region has the DNA TGCGCCAGCAGCCATTGGGGGACAGGGACGCGAAACGAGCAGTACTTC. The chain employs TRBV4-3 and TRBJ2-7, with 9 positions matching TRBD1. Germline V CDR1 and CDR2: LGHNA, YSLEER. V trimming: 3 bases; J trimming: 5 bases; junction bases outside the gene matches: 11. The CDR3 is 16 amino acids.

This clonotype was recorded a few times. The CDR3: CASSWGTDRANYGYTF. The DNA of the CDR3 is TGCGCCAGCAGCTGGGGGACAGATAGAGCTAACTATGGCTACACCTTC. V gene TRBV5-1 combines with J gene TRBJ1-2; 7 positions match TRBD1. Per the germline V gene, CDR1 is SGHRS and CDR2 is YFSETQ. V dropped 3 bases and J dropped 0; count of bases not matched to a gene: 8. The CDR3 is 16 amino acids. Drawing the rest from reference TRBV5-1 and TRBJ1-2, the complete variable domain is KAGVTQTPRYLIKTRGQQVTLSCSPISGHRSVSWYQQTPGQGLQFLFEYFSETQRNKGNFPGRFSGRQFSNSRSEMNVSTLELGDSALYLCASSWGTDRANYGYTFGSGTRLTVV.

The chain carries TRBV27 and TRBJ2-7, with TRBD2 matching over 12 bases. Unmatched junction bases numbered 15, after V lost 9 bases and J lost 3 bases. Germline V gene lookup returns CDR1 MNHEY and CDR2 SMNVEV (reference sequence). The CDR3 is 17 amino acids. The CDR3 coding sequence is TGTGCCAGTAAACCGCAGGGACTAGCGGGTGTCATCTACGAGCAGTACTTC. Translating it yields CASKPQGLAGVIYEQYF.

The J gene is TRBJ2-5, the V gene TRBV19; no reliable D call. CDR1 is LNHDA and CDR2 is SQIVND in the germline V gene (reference sequence). This CDR3 region has 15 residues. Trimming removed 1 base at V and 1 base at J, with 10 bases between. As DNA, the CDR3 is TGTGCCAGTAGTATAGGTAAACAGCGCCAAGAGACCCAGTACTTC. Amino acids: CASSIGKQRQETQYF.

The table lists this clonotype with a few counts. The rearrangement joins TRBV12-3 or TRBV12-4 to TRBJ1-5; 10 bases fit TRBD1. Trimming at V came to 2 bases and at J to 5 bases, leaving 3 bases not matched to a gene. CDR3 length: 15 residues. The CDR3 bases are TGTGCCAGCAGTTTATGGACAGGGGGTTATCAGCCCCAGCATTTT. It is translated as CASSLWTGGYQPQHF.

This clonotype was observed a handful of times. V gene TRBV7-9 combines with J gene TRBJ2-7; D unclear. The CDR3 runs to 14 residues. The germline V and J ends were trimmed by 4 bases and 5 bases, with 15 bases remaining between them. CDR1 and CDR2 (germline): SEHNR, FQNEAQ (reference sequence). CDR3 loop: CASSSAGSYNEQYF. The CDR3 DNA reads as TGTGCCAGCAGCTCGGCCGGCAGTTATAACGAGCAGTACTTC.